Sample share makes the clone carrying this TCR beta chain medium-sized. The CDR3 consists of 14 residues. Germline V lookup: CDR1 KGHSH, CDR2 LQKENI. Trimming cost V 4 bases and J 8 bases, with 12 bases left between them. Single viable CD3+CD4+CD8-CD45RO+ cells were sorted as the memory CD4+ T cells. Positive selection with CD4 microbeads enriched total CD4+ T cells. The sample is drawn from a study of memory CD4+ T cells and cytomegalovirus serostatus. This table comes from immunoSEQ multiplex PCR, and its TCRdb copy is limited to in-frame clones, with some not included. Of around 45,000 clones listed, around four fifths were seen once; the top ten hold more than 0.95%.

This sequence was found in an adult in good health and CMV-seropositive. Material for sequencing was memory CD4+ T cells from blood. J is TRBJ1-6 and V is TRBV18; D is unclear. CDR3 region: CASSLSRRDSPLHF. The CDR3 region has the DNA TGTGCCAGCTCACTATCAAGGAGGGATTCACCCCTCCACTTT.